This TCR beta chain was sequenced during a study of T cells expressing NK-cell markers. About the research overall: Each TCR beta repertoire originated in sorted T cells that were CD3+CD56+NKG2C+, CD3+CD56+NKG2C- or CD3+CD56-NKG2C+. Study-wide results and caveats: Six or seven donors carried dominant NKG2C+ clonotypes that made up roughly 1.0-8% of their CD8+ T cells. These clonotypes, the leaders elsewhere, also led the CD3+CD56-NKG2C+ fraction in four donors.

In regard to this clonotype: Antigen: not known.

TCR beta libraries carry UMIs added by 5'RACE template switching. Following a re-call of the 5' RACE reads, TCRdb has one entry per CDR3 protein and lacks DNA. This listing includes some 280,000 distinct CDR3 sequences. From germline, CDR1 is SGHAT and CDR2 FQDESV (reference sequence). The CDR3 spans 17 residues. This TCR was sampled from a young man in good health. This chain links TRBV11-1 with TRBJ2-3; TCRdb proposes TRBD2, but this gene call is untestable without DNA. The sample taken for sequencing was blood T cells: a sorted CD56 or NKG2C T cell subset, CD4+ or CD8+ T cells, or bulk PBMC T cells (not recorded which). CDR3 amino acids: CASSLRREGQRTDTQYF.